Described below is a single T cell receptor beta chain sequence and its context. In the study's own analysis: Amplification from reference gene primers served as the basis for estimated nucleated cell counts. The protocol was immunoSEQ multiplex PCR, while the TCRdb copy is restricted to in-frame clones and leaves out a portion. V and J calls and clone size are those listed in that table; D and trimming were worked out from the DNA. Here the sample spans about 150,000 clones, 75% to 90% being singletons. This specimen comes from a study of blood T cell repertoires in COVID-19. About the research overall: Sites across the United States, Italy and Spain contributed samples from acute and convalescent COVID-19. In each case, the material was cDNA or gDNA derived from T cells, B-cell-depleted T cells, or PBMCs.

The V end was cut by 6 bases, the J end by 5 bases, with 11 bases between. The germline V gene encodes CDR1 MNHEY and CDR2 SVGAGI. CDR3 length: 13 residues. The sample consisted of peripheral blood. The TCR was taken from an elderly man with acute or convalescent COVID-19. The chain carries TRBV6-5 and TRBJ1-5; D is perhaps TRBD1 (6 bases). The DNA for the CDR3 is TGTGCCAGCAGCCCACAGGGTTATCAGCCCCAGCATTTT. This sequence encodes CASSPQGYQPQHF.